Below, one TCR beta chain is given with its context. This clonotype occurred many times. Its antigen target is currently unknown. Base qualities are not recorded, but no much larger clone differs from it by a single base. The record originates from a study of blood T cells in healthy people across ages (dated by TCRdb to the mid-2010s). A note on the overall study: In model experiments, template switching captured about one uniquely barcoded TCR beta cDNA molecule for every two T cells. Using deep sequencing normalized with unique cDNA molecular identifiers, the study measured how TCR beta repertoire diversity changes with age. The donors were divided into four age groups: young (average approximately 17 years), middle-aged (approximately 42), aged (around 67) and long-lived (82). To avoid experimental bias, donors of different ages were randomly spread across the sequencing lanes. Two additional independent replicas of 1 million unique cDNA reads from the same blood draw were analyzed for two donors (one aged 18 to 29 and one aged 80 or older).

The research as a whole found: Bulk unsorted PBMC profiling prevented conclusive comparison of naive and antigen-experienced compartments. As age increased, observed TCR beta diversity per million T cells dropped in a roughly linear way, and a significant reduction was already evident by age 40. There was a strong correlation between observed TCR beta diversity and the percentage of naive T cells measured by flow cytometry. Because the CMV infection status of the donors was unknown, age-related changes in expanded clonotypes may potentially have been confounded. Estimates of total diversity based on one million sequenced T cells were regarded as lower bounds and as underestimates. The long-lived group showed more naive CD4+ T cells, fewer expanded clones and increased TCR diversity than the aged group, suggesting age selection.

Libraries were prepared through 5' RACE. For sequencing, an Illumina HiSeq 2500 was employed. The second PCR ran for roughly 6 to 11 cycles and used a J-beta primer mix along with a sample-barcoded 5' primer. A template-switch 5' adaptor carrying 12 random nucleotides introduced a unique molecular identifier onto each TCR beta cDNA molecule. Each sample yielded at least 2.5 million CDR3-containing paired-end reads. All of the RNA was converted into first-strand cDNA using the Mint cDNA synthesis kit, with a TRBC-specific oligonucleotide serving as the primer. After uracil-DNA glycosylase treatment, a first 18-cycle PCR used universal primers M1SS and BC2_uni_R on all cDNA. The authors processed their data as follows. Normalization of each sample was performed by random selection of 1 million high-quality reads, each carrying a distinct molecular identifier. Instead of being binned into consensus sequences, reads that shared molecular identifiers were thrown out. MiTCR, with a Q25 quality threshold and the strictest error-elimination algorithm, was used for CDR3 identification, clonotype clustering and error correction. A nonparametric unseen species model with Euler transformation was used to estimate lower-bound total TCR beta diversity. TCRdb reran the public reads through fastp at Q25 and MiXCR, keeping productive beta chains. Each CDR3 protein appears once, grouped with its most common genes and DNA. None of the V and J calls come from the authors' own analysis; TCRdb made them. The sample profile shows just under 900,000 distinct CDR3 sequences; about 30% of them were found once. Roughly a sixth of the sample lies in the top ten.

The donors were 40 or so Caucasian individuals from Russia, aged roughly 6 to 100 years, who were systemically healthy. Approximately 9 milliliters of peripheral blood were collected from each donor into EDTA-treated Vacutainer tubes. Ficoll-Paque density-gradient centrifugation was used to isolate PBMCs, with at least 6.5 million per sample. Trizol reagent was used to extract total RNA from the PBMCs, yielding at least 6 micrograms per sample. Naive CD45RAhigh/CD27high T cell percentages were measured by flow cytometry on a PBMC aliquot from every donor. The CDR3 sequence holds 14 residues, the cysteine and phenylalanine included. Just the 42-base CDR3 DNA is kept, in frame starting at base 1. Germline trimming: 6 bases from V, 7 bases from J; junction bases outside gene matches: 11.

The specimen was blood. The chain uses TRBV12-3 or TRBV12-4 and TRBJ1-2; TRBD1 agrees with 7 junctional bases. The TCR originated in a woman of 80 years or more in good health. The DNA reads TGTGCCAGCAGCACTACGACAGGGTCGGGTGGCTACACCTTC. Its amino acids are CASSTTTGSGGYTF.